Only a few counts were recorded for the clone carrying this T cell receptor beta chain. Sequencing used immunoSEQ multiplex PCR; TCRdb keeps in-frame clones, though not all of them. The data hold more than 300,000 clones, with approximately 90% observed a single time. This sample is part of a study of blood T cell repertoires in COVID-19. The overall study: From the United States, Italy and Spain came samples of acute and convalescent COVID-19.

Germline trimming cut 3 bases from V and 4 bases from J; bases unmatched to any gene: 5. Germline assignment: CDR1 GTSNPN and CDR2 SVGIG (reference sequence). This CDR3 has 13 amino acids. Material for sequencing was PBMCs or T cells enriched from blood (not recorded which). This receptor was taken from a woman aged 18-35 years who had recovered from COVID-19. The rearrangement joins TRBV30 to TRBJ2-7; TRBD1 matches 8 bases. CDR3 coding DNA: TGTGCCTGGAGGGACAGGGCCATATACGAGCAGTACTTC. Protein product: CAWRDRAIYEQYF.